A single T cell receptor (beta chain) is shown here with its context. Its antigen is still unknown. The sample comes from a study of OX40 agonist ivuxolimab in advanced cancers. Study-level findings and limits: Low normalized T-cell clonal expansion was additionally recorded for some nonresponders.

CDR1 and CDR2 from the germline V gene are GTSNPN and SVGIG (reference sequence). The CDR3 runs to 14 residues. V shed 3 bases, J shed 4 bases, and the junction held 5 bases outside the gene matches. Assay: immunoSEQ multiplex PCR; the TCRdb copy retains only in-frame clones and omits some. This table has some 60,000 clones, 65% to 85% appearing once. The clonotype originates from an adult with an advanced solid tumor such as melanoma, head and neck, liver or kidney cancer. Specimen: CD4+ or CD8+ T cells sorted from blood, collected in a trial of the OX40 agonist ivuxolimab. The V gene is TRBV30, the J gene TRBJ2-5; 10 bases are shared with TRBD1. This CDR3 is CAWRPGQGRETQYF. In DNA, the CDR3 is TGTGCCTGGAGACCGGGACAGGGGAGAGAGACCCAGTACTTC.